This T cell receptor beta chain was documented in a study of cytomegalovirus exposure and HLA in healthy donors. Overall study results and limits: The authors later linked a missense DCLRE1C variant to TCR beta V- and J-gene trimming. Indistinguishable V segments such as TRBV6-2 and TRBV6-3 were excluded.

On this clone itself: What it binds is not known.

Amplification used 60 Vbeta primers and 13 Jbeta primers. Sequenced by immunoSEQ multiplex PCR; TCRdb stores in-frame clones only, minus some. In the table there are about 160,000 clones, roughly 72% of which are singletons. V was shortened by 3 bases and J by 5 bases, with 17 bases between the two germline ends. The germline CDR1 and CDR2 sequences are SGDLS and YYNGEE. CDR3 length equals 15 residues. Regarding donors, all were healthy bone marrow donors. V is TRBV9 and J is TRBJ1-2; TRBD1 might be the D (5 bases). The sequence came from a man aged 35-49 years in good health and CMV-seropositive. The sample consisted of PBMCs. The CDR3 spells CASSAEAQGGYGYTF. The CDR3 DNA is TGTGCCAGCAGCGCCGAGGCCCAGGGAGGGTATGGCTACACCTTC.